This record concerns one T cell receptor beta chain sequence. Germline CDR1 and CDR2: KGHDR and SFDVKD. V was shortened by 4 bases and J by 8 bases, with 10 bases between the two germline ends. The CDR3 has 12 amino acids. This sample stems from a study of blood T cell repertoires in COVID-19. For the study at large: The samples span acute and convalescent COVID-19 from the United States, Italy and Spain.

The protocol was immunoSEQ multiplex PCR, while the TCRdb copy is restricted to in-frame clones and leaves out a portion. This table has 150,000 to 200,000 clones, 70% to 90% appearing once. Sequenced input: peripheral blood. The chain is built from TRBV24-1 and TRBJ1-2; possible D gene TRBD1, 5 bases. This TCR was sampled from a man aged 45-65 years with active or convalescent COVID-19. The CDR3 DNA is TGTGCCACCAGTGAAACCACAGGAGGCTACACCTTC. It is translated as CATSETTGGYTF.